The TCR beta chain described here comes from a study of cytomegalovirus exposure and HLA in healthy donors. Background on the study: In a later analysis, the roughly 130 validation repertoires were reported to have used the same platform as the approximately 620 first-cohort repertoires.

Note on this clone: The target antigen is unknown.

Profiled with immunoSEQ multiplex PCR; TCRdb holds only in-frame clones, not every one. The sample holds 150,000 to 200,000 clones, 85% seen once. Study-wide results and caveats: High specificity and sensitivity for cytomegalovirus status were reported for the classifier. Around 160 TCR beta chains were listed as cytomegalovirus-associated. In the 130 or so validation repertoires, a later analysis found that first-cohort TCR clusters tended to co-occur.

Per the germline V gene, CDR1 is MNHEY and CDR2 is SMNVEV (reference sequence). The CDR3 extends over 15 amino acids. The ends were cut back, 4 bases at V and 3 bases at J, with 16 bases in the middle. Sequences were obtained from PBMCs. The TCR was taken from a man aged 18 to 30 in good health and CMV-seropositive. The chain is built from TRBV27 and TRBJ2-7; tentative D call: TRBD1 (6 bases). CDR3 residues: CASSSIQGSLYEQYF. DNA for the CDR3: TGTGCCAGCAGTTCTATACAGGGATCCCTCTACGAGCAGTACTTC.